This T cell receptor (beta chain) was obtained from a study of blood T cell repertoires in COVID-19. Study summary: Specimens from acute and convalescent COVID-19 originated in the United States, Italy and Spain. In each case, the material was cDNA or gDNA derived from T cells, B-cell-depleted T cells, or PBMCs.

Per the germline V gene, CDR1 is MNHEY and CDR2 is SVGAGI. The CDR3 spans 15 residues. The ends were cut back, 8 bases at V and 0 bases at J, with 17 bases in the middle. Using immunoSEQ multiplex PCR, the repertoire was profiled, and TCRdb retains in-frame clones only, with some absent. Of nearly 350,000 clones in the sample, 85% to 90% were seen once. Seattle participants joined during active infection and were tracked over time. This chain joins TRBV6-5 and TRBJ2-7, with a possible D match to TRBD2 (7 bases). This TCR was sampled from a woman in her 50s with COVID-19, enrolled during active disease. Input material: peripheral blood. CDR3: CASDKGGGSSYEQYF. The CDR3 region has the DNA TGTGCCAGCGATAAAGGGGGGGGAAGCTCCTACGAGCAGTACTTC.